This TCR beta chain is from a study of blood T cell repertoires in COVID-19 (TCRdb year 2020). With respect to the entire study: Samples from collaborators originated in the United States, Italy and Spain and spanned both the acute and convalescent phases of COVID-19. Where available, HLA class I and class II types were taken from metadata supplied by the sample provider and were not determined by assay-based typing. Samples were obtained from the ongoing ImmuneRACE study (first 160 participants) and from 1,254 subjects provided by 6 global collaborators. A de-identified subject ID, COVID-19 status, age in years and sex were almost always included in the sample metadata. Subjects who had been exposed to COVID-19, were actively infected with it, or had recovered from it provided the deeply sampled blood TCRbeta repertoires that made up the dataset. The prospective study material was composed of cDNA or gDNA derived from T cells, B-cell-depleted T cells, or PBMCs. The repertoires were made available in a free public database intended to serve as a resource for research on the immune response to SARS-CoV-2.

Study-wide conclusions, independent of this receptor: The amount of clinical and demographic metadata varied by source and participant and was provided uncurated.

Participants in the prospective study were enrolled through a virtual design, were aged roughly 18 to 90 years, and lived in some 24 United States geographic areas. In the prospective study, cohorts were assigned on the basis of participant-reported clinical history obtained from a screening survey and a study questionnaire. Recovered participants in ImmuneRACE Cohort 3 were defined as having two consecutive negative NP/OP PCR tests, clearance from a healthcare professional, or resolution of symptoms. In the prospective study, whole blood, serum and a nasopharyngeal or oropharyngeal swab were collected from each participant by mobile phlebotomists. Over a 2-month period, participants in the prospective study had the option of providing additional blood draws and questionnaires. Before DNA extraction, prospective study blood samples were shipped either frozen or at room temperature. The CDR1 and CDR2 encoded by the germline V gene are SGHTA and FQGTGA. Measured from the cysteine to the phenylalanine, the CDR3 is 15 residues long. The sequence is cut down to CDR3 DNA, 45 bases in frame from base 1. Germline trimming amounts to 5 bases on V and 0 bases on J, with 2 as the count of junction bases outside the gene matches.

On this clone: No antigen is known for it. No per-base quality is available; no much larger clone lies one base away.

TCRbeta CDR3 regions were amplified from genomic DNA using the immunoSEQ Assay, a bias-controlled multiplex PCR. The authors' pipeline ran thus. Nucleated cell counts per sample were estimated from amplification of reference gene primers within the assay. To quantify the absolute abundance of each unique TCRbeta CDR3 rearrangement, sequence reads were collapsed and filtered. Productive Simpson clonality was computed per sample as the square root of Simpson's diversity index over productive rearrangements. TCRdb took over this immuneACCESS table, retaining in-frame rearrangements with V and J assigned. Such tables are incomplete; in checked studies, under half of the missing clones stem from an unresolved V gene, and the remainder is unexplained. V and J calls plus clone size are reproduced from that table; the DNA served to infer D and trimming. A total of approximately 180,000 clones appear in this sample, 70% to 85% of them only once. The ten largest clones represent approximately 14% of the sample.

Sequenced sample: PBMCs or T cells enriched from blood (not recorded which). Rearrangement joined TRBV7-3 to TRBJ1-3, and 9 junctional nucleotides match TRBD1. This TCR was sampled from a man in his fifties who had recovered from COVID-19. This receptor has the CDR3 CASSLDRGSGNTIYF. The nucleotide sequence reads TGTGCCAGCAGCCTGGACAGGGGCTCTGGAAACACCATATATTTT.